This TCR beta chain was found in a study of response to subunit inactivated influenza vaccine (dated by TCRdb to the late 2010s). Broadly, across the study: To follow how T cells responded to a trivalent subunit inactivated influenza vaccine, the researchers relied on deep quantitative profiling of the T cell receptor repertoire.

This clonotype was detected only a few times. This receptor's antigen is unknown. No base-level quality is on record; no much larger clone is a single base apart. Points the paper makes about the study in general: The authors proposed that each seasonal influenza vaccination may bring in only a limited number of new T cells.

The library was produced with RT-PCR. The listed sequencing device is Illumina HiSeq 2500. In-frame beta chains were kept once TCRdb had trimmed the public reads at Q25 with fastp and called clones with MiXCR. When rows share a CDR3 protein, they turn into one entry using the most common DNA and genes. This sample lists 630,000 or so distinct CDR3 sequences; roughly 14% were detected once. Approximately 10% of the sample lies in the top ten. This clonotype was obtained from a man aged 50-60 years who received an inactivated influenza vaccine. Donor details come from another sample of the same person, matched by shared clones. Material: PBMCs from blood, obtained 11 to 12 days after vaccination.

CDR3 reads: CASSLDGWDLNTEAFF. The DNA reads as follows: TGTGCCAGCAGCTTGGATGGGTGGGACTTGAACACTGAAGCTTTCTTT. Recombination joined TRBV5-6 with TRBJ1-1; D gene: possibly TRBD1, on 5 matching bases. Its CDR3 holds 16 amino acids, cysteine through phenylalanine. CDR3 DNA only is kept here, 48 bases in frame from base 1. Cut back by 0 bases and 0 bases, the V and J ends lie 12 bases apart. CDR1 SGHDT and CDR2 YYEEEE are derived from the germline V gene.